This is a list of T cell receptor beta chains from one sample in a study of T cells in Graves' hyperthyroidism and ophthalmopathy. TCRdb reanalysed the multiplex PCR reads using MiXCR and keeps one entry per CDR3 protein. The sample carries approximately 300,000 distinct CDR3 sequences, around 16% recorded once. Input material: blood. These receptors were obtained from a man aged 25 to 45 with Graves' hyperthyroidism. CDR3s include the opening cysteine and the closing phenylalanine or tryptophan. A D gene is named only where the DNA matches it firmly. Clone size appears in some rows only: once, few, many, or a class for an expanded clone.

cdr3_aa cdr3_nt j_call v_call clone_size d_call
CASSLSPGATEAFF TGTGCCAGCAGCTTATCCCCAGGGGCAACTGAAGCTTTCTTT TRBJ1-1 TRBV11-3 many -
CASWSGGKLFF TGTGCCAGTTGGTCAGGGGGAAAACTGTTTTTT TRBJ1-4 TRBV6-1 few TRBD1
CASSYSETWTEAFF TGTGCCAGCAGTTACTCGGAAACCTGGACTGAAGCTTTCTTT TRBJ1-1 TRBV6-6 - -
CASSLGWNQPQHF TGTGCCAGCAGCTTAGGGTGGAATCAGCCCCAGCATTTT TRBJ1-5 TRBV7-3 few -
CASSLWGTGLNTEASF TGTGCCAGTAGTCTCTGGGGGACAGGATTGAACACTGAAGCTTCCTTT TRBJ1-1 TRBV19 - TRBD1
CASSLRGTGFHEQFF TGCGCCAGCAGCTTGCGTGGGACAGGCTTCCATGAGCAGTTCTTC TRBJ2-1 TRBV5-1 few TRBD1
CASSGGVDDTEAFF TGTGCCAGCTCCGGGGGGGTGGACGACACTGAAGCTTTCTTT TRBJ1-1 TRBV5-5 many -
CASSLGVTPNTGELFF TGCGCCAGCAGCTTGGGTGTAACCCCGAACACCGGGGAGCTGTTTTTT TRBJ2-2 TRBV5-1 few -
CASSLSGRHYSYNEQFF TGTGCCAGCAGCTTGAGCGGGAGGCACTACTCCTACAATGAGCAGTTCTTC TRBJ2-1 TRBV7-9 - TRBD2
CASSLVGGSPDHEQFF TGTGCCAGCAGCTTAGTTGGCGGGAGCCCCGACCATGAGCAGTTCTTC TRBJ2-1 TRBV7-8 many TRBD2
CATSDSGQGSYNEQFF TGTGCCACCAGTGATTCGGGACAGGGCTCCTACAATGAGCAGTTCTTC TRBJ2-1 TRBV24-1 many TRBD1
CASSKDQGRGGAFF TGTGCCAGTAGTAAAGACCAGGGGCGGGGAGGAGCTTTCTTT TRBJ1-1 TRBV19 - -
CAISWAGEVTGELFF TGTGCCATCTCCTGGGCGGGGGAAGTGACCGGGGAGCTGTTTTTT TRBJ2-2 TRBV10-3 - TRBD2
CASSQDRLANEQFF TGCGCCAGCAGCCAAGATCGGCTCGCAAATGAGCAGTTCTTC TRBJ2-1 TRBV4-1 many -
CASSLAGRWETQYF TGTGCCAGCAGTCTAGCGGGACGGTGGGAGACCCAGTACTTC TRBJ2-5 TRBV27 many TRBD2
CASRRALNQPQHF TGTGCCAGCAGAAGGGCCCTCAATCAGCCCCAGCATTTT TRBJ1-5 TRBV27 many -
CSDNDPRSNYGYTF TGCAGTGACAACGACCCGAGGTCTAACTATGGCTACACCTTC TRBJ1-2 TRBV20-1 few -
CASSGRGDMNTEAFF TGTGCCAGCAGCGGAAGAGGGGATATGAACACTGAAGCTTTCTTT TRBJ1-1 TRBV7-2 - -
CASAAEGTGELFF TGTGCTAGCGCGGCAGAGGGCACCGGGGAGCTGTTTTTT TRBJ2-2 TRBV12-5 many -
CASSEGGRNQPQHF TGTGCCAGCAGTGAAGGGGGGCGCAATCAGCCCCAGCATTTT TRBJ1-5 TRBV2 - -
CASTTSGIQETQYF TGCGCCAGCACGACTAGCGGGATCCAAGAGACCCAGTACTTC TRBJ2-5 TRBV5-1 - TRBD2
CASSSRDLTFTTEAFF TGTGCCAGCAGCTCTCGGGACCTAACTTTTACCACTGAAGCTTTCTTT TRBJ1-1 TRBV7-9 few -
CASGLVLGGGIGETQYF TGTGCTAGTGGTTTGGTACTAGGAGGCGGGATCGGGGAGACCCAGTACTTC TRBJ2-5 TRBV12-5 once -
CASSLALSSYNEQFF TGTGCCAGCAGCTTAGCGCTGTCCTCCTACAATGAGCAGTTCTTC TRBJ2-1 TRBV11-1 many -
CASSWYANTGEPFF TGCGCCAGCAGCTGGTACGCCAACACCGGGGAGCCGTTTTTT TRBJ2-2 TRBV5-1 - -
CAWTGSTDTQYF TGTGCCTGGACAGGCTCGACAGATACGCAGTATTTT TRBJ2-3 TRBV30 few -
CATSRVFRLGTDTQYF TGTGCCACCAGCAGAGTCTTTCGGTTAGGCACAGATACGCAGTATTTT TRBJ2-3 TRBV15 - -
CSARKDATNEKLFF TGCAGTGCTCGGAAAGACGCAACTAATGAAAAACTGTTTTTT TRBJ1-4 TRBV20-1 many -
CASSLTRGGETQYF TGTGCCAGCAGCTTGACACGGGGGGGAGAGACCCAGTACTTC TRBJ2-5 TRBV11-1 few TRBD2
CASSQLFASDYNEQFF TGTGCCAGCAGCCAGCTCTTCGCTAGCGATTACAATGAGCAGTTCTTC TRBJ2-1 TRBV3-1 many -
CASSLRSEALQRGETQYF TGTGCCAGCAGTCTTCGTTCGGAAGCCTTGCAGCGGGGGGAGACCCAGTACTTC TRBJ2-5 TRBV27 many TRBD2
CSARTSGRRDTQYF TGCAGTGCCCGGACTAGCGGGAGGCGGGATACGCAGTATTTT TRBJ2-3 TRBV20-1 many TRBD2
CASSLNDVYEQYF TGCGCCAGCAGCTTGAACGATGTATACGAGCAGTACTTC TRBJ2-7 TRBV5-1 many -
CASSLSREYNTEAFF TGTGCCAGCAGCTTAAGTAGGGAATATAACACTGAAGCTTTCTTT TRBJ1-1 TRBV7-9 many -
CATSTQIRTSFPETQYF TGTGCCACCAGCACCCAGATCCGGACTAGCTTCCCAGAGACCCAGTACTTC TRBJ2-5 TRBV15 many TRBD2
CASSSGGVRYNEQFF TGTGCCAGCAGTTCGGGGGGCGTTCGGTACAATGAGCAGTTCTTC TRBJ2-1 TRBV5-6 few -
CASSLGGTPSVETQYF TGTGCCAGCAGTTTGGGCGGGACCCCCTCCGTAGAGACCCAGTACTTC TRBJ2-5 TRBV28 - -
CASRPRPGQNRTDTQYF TGTGCCAGCAGACCCCGGCCGGGACAGAACCGCACAGATACGCAGTATTTT TRBJ2-3 TRBV11-2 many TRBD1
CASSPTTGGTDTQYF TGTGCCAGCTCACCAACGACAGGGGGAACAGATACGCAGTATTTT TRBJ2-3 TRBV18 few TRBD1
CASSPLFGTGNQPQHF TGTGCCAGCAGTCCCCTATTCGGGACAGGTAATCAGCCCCAGCATTTT TRBJ1-5 TRBV12-3/TRBV12-4 many TRBD1
CASSLAVAGPSSYEQYF TGTGCCAGCAGCTTGGCGGTAGCGGGACCGAGCTCCTACGAGCAGTACTTC TRBJ2-7 TRBV5-4 - TRBD2
CASSEDGVSYGYTF TGCGCCAGCAGCGAGGACGGAGTATCCTATGGCTACACCTTC TRBJ1-2 TRBV5-1 few -
CASSCRGPASNQPQHF TGTGCCAGCAGCTGCCGGGGCCCCGCTAGCAATCAGCCCCAGCATTTT TRBJ1-5 TRBV13 many -
CASSPITGDTGELFF TGCGCCAGCAGCCCTATAACAGGGGACACCGGGGAGCTGTTTTTT TRBJ2-2 TRBV5-1 - TRBD1
CASSAWGGAQETQYF TGTGCCAGCAGTGCCTGGGGCGGGGCCCAAGAGACCCAGTACTTC TRBJ2-5 TRBV2 - -
CSASRLAGLNEQFF TGCAGTGCTAGTAGGCTAGCGGGATTGAATGAGCAGTTCTTC TRBJ2-1 TRBV20-1 many TRBD2
CASSEGGDSYEQYF TGTGCCAGCAGTGAAGGGGGGGACTCCTACGAGCAGTACTTC TRBJ2-7 TRBV6-1 few -
CATSDPGRNYGYTF TGTGCCACCAGTGACCCGGGACGGAACTATGGCTACACCTTC TRBJ1-2 TRBV24-1 few -